This T cell receptor (beta chain) was captured by sequencing in a study of T cells after somatic rescue of genetic block. Repertoires were generated with immunoSEQ multiplex PCR, while TCRdb's copy carries only in-frame clones and drops some. This sample has 110,000 or so clones, with 90% to 95% found just once. The V gene end was trimmed by 4 bases and the J gene end by 1 base; junction bases not matched to a gene: 4. The CDR3 runs 16 residues. Per the germline V gene, CDR1 is ENHRY and CDR2 is SYGVKD. The sequenced material came from peripheral blood mononuclear cells (PBMCs). This clonotype was sampled from a woman aged 18-29 years. This sequence joins TRBV10-3 and TRBJ2-5, with TRBD2 matching 12 bases. The DNA for the CDR3 is TGTGCCATCAGTGGGTCTAGCGGGGGGGTCCAAGAGACCCAGTACTTC. It translates to CAISGSSGGVQETQYF.